These 19 T cell receptor beta chains originate from one sample sequenced in a study of cytomegalovirus exposure and HLA in healthy donors. PCR was performed using 60 Vbeta and 13 Jbeta primers. Method: immunoSEQ multiplex PCR; TCRdb's copy keeps in-frame clones and lacks some. The listing contains tens of thousands of clones. The sample taken for sequencing was PBMCs. These receptors all stem from a female donor in good health and CMV-seronegative.

The rearrangement links TRBV6-4 to TRBJ2-3, with 12 bases aligning to TRBD2. CDR3 length equals 16 residues. Germline assignment: CDR1 MRHNA and CDR2 SNTAGT. V dropped 3 bases and J dropped 2; count of bases not matched to a gene: 3. In DNA, the CDR3 is TGTGCCAGCAGTGAATCTAGCGGGGGGGCCACAGATACGCAGTATTTT. This sequence encodes CASSESSGGATDTQYF.

The chain combines TRBV19 with TRBJ2-7, with TRBD2 as a possible D gene (7 bases). V gave up 3 bases and J gave up 2 bases, with 23 bases separating them. The CDR3 has 18 amino acids. Per the germline V gene, CDR1 is LNHDA and CDR2 is SQIVND (reference sequence). The CDR3 sequence: CASSIKAQGGGLTYEQYF. CDR3 in DNA: TGTGCCAGTAGTATCAAGGCACAGGGAGGGGGTCTAACCTACGAGCAGTACTTC.

The rearrangement joins TRBV18 to TRBJ1-4; D ambiguous. The germline V and J ends were trimmed by 1 base and 0 bases, with 9 bases remaining between them. CDR1 and CDR2 from the germline V gene are KGHSH and LQKENI. The CDR3 runs 16 residues. Here the CDR3 DNA reads TGTGCCAGCTCACCACGGGCACATGCAACTAATGAAAAACTGTTTTTT. This codes for CASSPRAHATNEKLFF.

This sequence joins TRBV28 and TRBJ2-5; 9 nucleotides match TRBD2. Per germline, CDR1 MDHEN and CDR2 SYDVKM. V lost 1 base, J lost 5 bases, and 14 bases stayed unmatched. This CDR3 has 18 amino acids. The CDR3 DNA reads TGTGCCAGCAGTTTATCCGTTAGCGGGGGCCCACTGGGGGAGACCCAGTACTTC. It translates to CASSLSVSGGPLGETQYF.

The chain couples TRBV5-5 to TRBJ1-1, with 9 bases matching TRBD1. CDR1 is SGHKS, CDR2 YYEKEE, per germline (reference sequence). The ends lost 2 bases at V and 4 bases at J; junction bases unmatched: 3. The length of the CDR3 is 14 residues. The CDR3 coding sequence is TGTGCCAGCAGCTTCGGGACAGGGTTCACTGAAGCTTTCTTT. This gives the protein CASSFGTGFTEAFF.

J is TRBJ2-2 and V is TRBV19; D is undetermined. The V end was cut by 4 bases, the J end by 2 bases, with 11 bases between. The V gene's germline CDR1 is LNHDA and CDR2 SQIVND (reference sequence). The CDR3 runs 15 residues. CDR3 region: CASSNGRSNTGELFF. The CDR3, as DNA: TGTGCCAGTAGTAATGGCAGGTCAAACACCGGGGAGCTGTTTTTT.

The V call is TRBV7-9, the J call TRBJ2-4; TRBD2 matches 7 bases. Germline CDR1 is SEHNR and CDR2 is FQNEAQ (reference sequence). The CDR3 loop spans 15 amino acids. J lost 3 bases, V lost 4 bases, and 6 bases had no gene match. Here the CDR3 DNA reads TGTGCCAGCAGCTCAGCGGGACTCTACAAAAACATTCAGTACTTC. It specifies CASSSAGLYKNIQYF. Supplemented by reference TRBV7-9 and TRBJ2-4, the full variable domain reads DTGVSQNPRHKITKRGQNVTFRCDPISEHNRLYWYRQTLGQGPEFLTYFQNEAQLEKSRLLSDRFSAERPKGSFSTLEIQRTEQGDSAMYLCASSSAGLYKNIQYFGAGTRLSVL.

V is TRBV18 and J is TRBJ1-1; D gene ambiguous. Germline loops: CDR1 KGHSH, CDR2 LQKENI. The CDR3 has 15 amino acids. Trimming took 1 base from V and 1 from J, leaving 10 bases between them. The CDR3 loop reads CASSPRVQENTEAFF. The CDR3 region has the DNA TGTGCCAGCTCACCACGAGTTCAAGAGAACACTGAAGCTTTCTTT.

The V and J genes are TRBV7-9 and TRBJ1-2; TRBD1 might be the D (5 bases). Germline CDR1 SEHNR, CDR2 FQNEAQ (reference sequence). The CDR3 has 15 amino acids. V dropped 1 base and J dropped 4 bases, with 13 bases sitting between them. For the CDR3, the DNA is TGTGCCAGCAGCTTAGTCGGCAGGGATTCCTATGGCTACACCTTC. As protein: CASSLVGRDSYGYTF.

The chain is built from TRBV19 and TRBJ1-3; no reliable D call. Germline-derived CDR1 and CDR2 are LNHDA and SQIVND (reference sequence). The CDR3 runs to 13 residues. The V and J ends lost 3 bases and 7 bases respectively, with 10 bases between them. The CDR3 coding sequence is TGTGCCAGTAGTATCTTTCCCGCGAACACCATATATTTT. It codes for CASSIFPANTIYF.

V gene TRBV4-2 combines with J gene TRBJ2-7, with D possibly TRBD1 on 5 matching bases. V gave up 1 base and J gave up 0 bases, with 16 bases separating them. Germline V gene data show CDR1 as LGHNA and CDR2 as YNFKEQ. CDR3 length equals 17 residues. CDR3 sequence reads: CASSQASGTGNSYEQYF. CDR3 sequence (DNA): TGTGCCAGCAGCCAAGCATCGGGTACAGGCAACTCCTACGAGCAGTACTTC.

The rearrangement uses TRBV6-5 and TRBJ2-1, with TRBD2 identical over 7 bases. J gave up 6 bases and V 5 bases, and 7 bases lay outside the gene matches. Germline V CDR1 and CDR2: MNHEY, SVGAGI. There are 14 residues in the CDR3. In nucleotides, the CDR3 is TGTGCCAGCAGTCGGCAGCGGGGCCCCAATGAGCAGTTCTTC. Translation: CASSRQRGPNEQFF.

The chain couples TRBV9 to TRBJ1-1; a weak D match, TRBD1 (6 bases). Deletions cut 3 bases from V and 6 bases from J, with 18 bases between. Germline loops: CDR1 SGDLS, CDR2 YYNGEE. The CDR3 is made up of 15 amino acids. The CDR3 here is CASSAGQLPGSEAFF. The CDR3 DNA reads TGTGCCAGCAGCGCAGGACAGCTCCCTGGCTCTGAAGCTTTCTTT.

The rearrangement links TRBV7-7 to TRBJ2-7, with 8 bases identical to TRBD1. V was pared by 5 bases and J by 7 bases, with 10 bases of the junction left unmatched. The CDR3 is 14 amino acids. Germline V gene lookup returns CDR1 SSHAT and CDR2 FNYEAQ (reference sequence). The CDR3 sequence is CASSPTGEGGEQYF. As DNA, the CDR3 is TGTGCCAGCAGCCCGACAGGGGAAGGAGGTGAGCAGTACTTC.

This rearrangement joins TRBV18 to TRBJ1-1; tentative D call: TRBD1 (5 bases). Germline CDR1 KGHSH, CDR2 LQKENI. Trimming took 2 bases from V and 3 from J, leaving 16 bases between them. This CDR3 comprises 16 residues. CDR3 protein: CASSPSQGLEDTEAFF. The CDR3 DNA sequence: TGTGCCAGCTCACCAAGTCAGGGACTGGAGGACACTGAAGCTTTCTTT.

The CDR3 region is CASSSRTGRSPPETQYF. The DNA for the CDR3 is TGTGCCAGCAGCTCGAGGACAGGACGGAGCCCTCCAGAGACCCAGTACTTC. The rearrangement links TRBV7-9 to TRBJ2-5; 7 bases align to TRBD1. The V gene's germline CDR1 is SEHNR and CDR2 FQNEAQ (reference sequence). There are 17 residues in the CDR3. The J segment lost 4 bases and the V segment lost 4 bases, leaving 15 bases of the junction unmatched.

J is TRBJ1-2 and V is TRBV2, with D perhaps TRBD1 (5 bases). V lost 5 bases and J 4 bases, leaving 8 bases between the germline ends. The CDR3 consists of 12 residues. CDR1 SNHLY and CDR2 FYNNEI come from the germline V gene. The CDR3 loop is CASSLQGYGYTF. DNA for the CDR3: TGTGCCAGCAGTCTCCAGGGCTATGGCTACACCTTC. The variable domain in full, completed from reference TRBV2 and TRBJ1-2, reads EPEVTQTPSHQVTQMGQEVILRCVPISNHLYFYWYRQILGQKVEFLVSFYNNEISEKSEIFDDQFSVERPDGSNFTLKIRSTKLEDSAMYFCASSLQGYGYTFGSGTRLTVV.

The rearrangement uses TRBV27 and TRBJ2-2, with 7 bases fitting TRBD1. The CDR3 has 15 amino acids. Germline trimming cut 6 bases from V and 1 base from J; bases unmatched to any gene: 5. Germline loops: CDR1 MNHEY, CDR2 SMNVEV (reference sequence). CDR3 nucleotide sequence: TGTGCCAGCAGGGGGTGGACAGGGAACACCGGGGAGCTGTTTTTT. Translating gives CASRGWTGNTGELFF.

The chain uses TRBV5-6 and TRBJ1-6, with no clear D. Trimming pared 2 bases from V and 7 bases from J, leaving 13 bases between. Germline CDR1 reads SGHDT; CDR2 reads YYEEEE. This CDR3 spans 15 amino acids. The chain's CDR3 is CASSLPGSSNSPLHF. The CDR3 bases are TGTGCCAGCAGCTTACCCGGGAGCTCCAATTCACCCCTCCACTTT.